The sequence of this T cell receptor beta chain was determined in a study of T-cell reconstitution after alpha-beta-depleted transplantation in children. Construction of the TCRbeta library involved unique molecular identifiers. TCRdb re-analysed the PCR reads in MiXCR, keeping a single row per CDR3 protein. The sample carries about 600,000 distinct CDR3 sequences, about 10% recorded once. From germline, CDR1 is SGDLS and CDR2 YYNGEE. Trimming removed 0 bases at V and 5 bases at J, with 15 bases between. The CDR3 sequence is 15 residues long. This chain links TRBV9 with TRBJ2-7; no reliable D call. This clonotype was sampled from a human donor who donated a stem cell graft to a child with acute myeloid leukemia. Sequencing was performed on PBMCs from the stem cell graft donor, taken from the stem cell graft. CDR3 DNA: TGTGCCAGCAGCGTAGAGGCCTGGATGGGTGACGAGCAGTACTTC. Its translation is CASSVEAWMGDEQYF.